The 13 T cell receptor beta chains presented below share a single source sample, sequenced in a study of shared clonotypes between healthy human individuals (dated by TCRdb to about 2020). Receptors were amplified or captured by the immunoSEQ multiplex PCR assay. TCRdb took over this immuneACCESS table, retaining in-frame rearrangements with V and J assigned. Such tables are incomplete; in checked studies, under half of the missing clones stem from an unresolved V gene, and the remainder is unexplained. Counted in this sample were about 680,000 clones; roughly 70% of them appeared once. The top ten clonotypes cover 1.5% to 2% of the sample. The sequenced sample was memory CD4+ T cells sorted from blood. The cell subset or site label, read with the paper, signifies: CD45RA-negative fraction. The receptors originated from a woman between 25 and 40 years old in good health.

This rearrangement joins TRBV7-2 to TRBJ2-1; D gene ambiguous. Deletions cut 5 bases from V and 7 bases from J, with 15 bases between. This CDR3 comprises 14 residues. CDR1 is SGHTA, CDR2 FQGNSA, per germline. CDR3 residues: CASSPRTLRNEQFF. CDR3 DNA sequence: TGTGCCAGCAGCCCTCGGACCTTGAGGAATGAGCAGTTCTTC.

The chain recombines TRBV2 with TRBJ2-1; 10 nucleotides line up with TRBD2. Germline CDR1 reads SNHLY; CDR2 reads FYNNEI. The V and J ends lost 6 bases and 4 bases, in that order; junction bases with no gene match: 6. The CDR3 consists of 15 residues. The CDR3 DNA follows: TGTGCCAGCAGCGCCGGGACTAGCGCATACAATGAGCAGTTCTTC. This gives the protein CASSAGTSAYNEQFF.

This chain joins TRBV10-3 and TRBJ2-2; TRBD2 is a possible D gene (5 bases). This CDR3 is built from 19 residues. Germline values: CDR1 ENHRY, CDR2 SYGVKD. V lost 3 bases and J lost 5, with 25 bases in between. CDR3 in DNA: TGTGCCATCAGTGATACCCCCCCCGGGGATAGTATGGCGACCGGGGAGCTGTTTTTT. Its protein product is CAISDTPPGDSMATGELFF.

With respect to this clone: Different DNA sequences within this sample yield the same CDR3. J is TRBJ1-3 and V is TRBV29-1; D is ambiguous. The CDR3 is made up of 13 amino acids. Germline V lookup: CDR1 SQVTM, CDR2 ANQGSEA. Trimming removed 1 base from V and 0 bases from J, with 4 bases in between. The CDR3 nucleotides read TGCAGCGTTGAAGGGATCTCTGGAAACACCATATATTTT. Translation: CSVEGISGNTIYF.

The chain joins TRBV2 to TRBJ2-7; D remains unclear. Trimming removed 6 bases at V and 3 bases at J, with 6 bases between. This CDR3 has 11 amino acids. CDR1 is SNHLY, CDR2 FYNNEI, per germline. CDR3 bases: TGTGCCAGCAGCAACCTCTACGAGCAGTACTTC. Amino acid sequence: CASSNLYEQYF.

To note about this clone: One end of the junction varies from germline; a read error may be responsible. The chain carries TRBV7-9 and TRBJ2-2; 9 nucleotides align to TRBD1. Germline CDR1 SEHNR, CDR2 FQNEAQ (reference sequence). This CDR3 region has 14 residues. Written as DNA, the CDR3 is TGTGCCAGCAGCCGAGCCGGGACAGGGATAGGAGTTCCCTTT. Encoded protein: CASSRAGTGIGVPF.

V usage is TRBV6-6 and J usage is TRBJ2-7; 10 bases align to TRBD1. V lost 2 bases to trimming and J lost 5 bases; unmatched junction nucleotides: 9. The CDR3 totals 16 residues. Germline-derived CDR1 and CDR2 are MNHNY and SVGAGI (reference sequence). The CDR3 loop is CASSYLHRDRGDEQYF. The DNA for the CDR3 is TGTGCCAGCAGTTACCTTCATAGGGACAGGGGCGACGAGCAGTACTTC.

The chain recombines TRBV5-5 with TRBJ2-2, with D hard to call. Per germline, CDR1 SGHKS and CDR2 YYEKEE (reference sequence). The V and J ends lost 2 bases and 7 bases respectively, with 12 bases between them. The CDR3 has 14 amino acids. The CDR3 sequence: CASSFAPYGGELFF. The CDR3 coding sequence is TGTGCCAGCAGCTTCGCCCCATATGGCGGGGAGCTGTTTTTT.

This sequence joins TRBV28 and TRBJ2-7, with no clear D. Germline V gives CDR1 MDHEN, CDR2 SYDVKM. The germline V and J ends were trimmed by 0 bases and 0 bases, with 9 bases remaining between them. This CDR3 is built from 15 residues. CDR3 bases: TGTGCCAGCAGTTTATGGAGCAGTAGCTCCTACGAGCAGTACTTC. Its protein is CASSLWSSSSYEQYF.

This clone was detected only a few times. The rearrangement links TRBV27 to TRBJ2-7; no clear D. Trimming cost V 2 bases and J 4 bases, with 27 bases left between them. Germline CDR1 reads MNHEY; CDR2 reads SMNVEV (reference sequence). The CDR3 contains 19 residues. DNA for the CDR3: TGTGCCAGCAGTTTAATCGGTAACGAAGTCGGACGACCCTTTTACGAGCAGTACTTC. The encoded protein is CASSLIGNEVGRPFYEQYF.

The chain is built from TRBV29-1 and TRBJ2-1, with 8 bases matching TRBD2. Per the germline V gene, CDR1 is SQVTM and CDR2 is ANQGSEA. The CDR3 totals 17 residues. The ends lost 4 bases at V and 0 bases at J; junction bases unmatched: 11. The CDR3 sequence: CSVVSGSVLSSYNEQFF. In DNA form, the CDR3 reads TGCAGCGTTGTAAGCGGGAGTGTCCTAAGCTCCTACAATGAGCAGTTCTTC.

V is TRBV5-1 and J is TRBJ1-4, with 9 bases aligning to TRBD1. The CDR3 spans 14 residues. Germline CDR1 is SGHRS and CDR2 is YFSETQ. The junction had 6 bases not matched to a gene; V was cut back by 7 bases and J by 5 bases. CDR3 coding DNA: TGCGCCAGCGGAGCCGGGACAGGGAATGAAAAACTGTTTTTT. It yields the protein CASGAGTGNEKLFF.

This clone was observed a single time. The chain uses TRBV5-1 and TRBJ2-1; TRBD2 aligns across 7 bases. The J segment lost 0 bases and the V segment lost 4 bases, leaving 7 bases of the junction unmatched. CDR3 length: 16 residues. Germline assignment: CDR1 SGHRS and CDR2 YFSETQ. The CDR3 loop is CASSLKGGGSYNEQFF. The CDR3 DNA reads TGCGCCAGCAGCCTGAAGGGCGGGGGCTCCTACAATGAGCAGTTCTTC. Full variable domain (missing parts from reference TRBV5-1 and TRBJ2-1): KAGVTQTPRYLIKTRGQQVTLSCSPISGHRSVSWYQQTPGQGLQFLFEYFSETQRNKGNFPGRFSGRQFSNSRSEMNVSTLELGDSALYLCASSLKGGGSYNEQFFGPGTRLTVL.